The next 11 T cell receptor beta chains were all read from a single sample in a study of blood T cells in healthy people across ages. Through a sample-barcoded 5' primer and a J-beta primer mix, a second PCR was run for 7 to 11 cycles. MiXCR, applied by TCRdb to the 5' RACE reads, yields one record per CDR3 protein. The table includes about 800,000 distinct CDR3 sequences, 58% detected once. Specimen: blood. The source of these receptors is a man between 25 and 39 years old in good health.

The chain combines TRBV20-1 with TRBJ2-1; 9 bases align to TRBD2. Germline V gene data show CDR1 as DFQATT and CDR2 as SNEGSKA (reference sequence). CDR3 length: 15 amino acids. V lost 5 bases, J lost 7 bases, and 12 bases stayed unmatched. The CDR3 sequence is CSAPPWESGRNEQFF. Here the CDR3 DNA reads TGCAGTGCTCCACCATGGGAGAGCGGGAGGAATGAGCAGTTCTTC.

The rearrangement joins TRBV25-1 to TRBJ2-1; D perhaps matches TRBD2 (5 bases). The CDR3 spans 11 residues. V gave up 7 bases and J gave up 9 bases, with 10 bases separating them. CDR1 MGHDK and CDR2 SYGVNS come from the germline V gene. The CDR3 sequence: CASMTAGEQFF. CDR3 sequence (DNA): TGTGCCAGCATGACGGCGGGTGAGCAGTTCTTC.

This sequence joins TRBV6-5 and TRBJ2-1, with TRBD2 matching 7 bases. The length of the CDR3 is 15 residues. Looked up from germline, CDR1 is MNHEY and CDR2 is SVGAGI. The ends lost 0 bases at V and 5 bases at J; junction bases unmatched: 4. The CDR3 region has the DNA TGTGCCAGCAGTTACTCGTGGCTAGCGGACAATGAGCAGTTCTTC. It encodes CASSYSWLADNEQFF.

This clonotype showed up just once. The chain is built from TRBV6-2 or TRBV6-3 and TRBJ2-1; 15 bases are shared with TRBD2. The CDR3 length is 14 residues. V gave up 5 bases and J gave up 15 bases; unmatched junction bases: 8. Germline assignment: CDR1 MNHEY and CDR2 SVGEGT. CDR3 sequence (DNA): TGTGCCAGCAGTCACGGACTAGCGGGAGGGCAATGGTTCTTC. It specifies CASSHGLAGGQWFF.

V is TRBV20-1 and J is TRBJ2-7; D is unresolved. Germline values: CDR1 DFQATT, CDR2 SNEGSKA (reference sequence). The V end was cut by 2 bases, the J end by 3 bases, with 8 bases between. The CDR3 runs 12 residues. CDR3 in DNA: TGCAGTGCTAGATATATCCTCTACGAGCAGTACTTC. Translated, it gives CSARYILYEQYF.

The chain couples TRBV20-1 to TRBJ2-5; the D is unclear. The length of the CDR3 is 14 residues. Trimming removed 3 bases at V and 11 bases at J, with 22 bases between. Germline CDR1 reads DFQATT; CDR2 reads SNEGSKA (reference sequence). Here the CDR3 reads CSASPPGRARQQYF. The CDR3 DNA reads TGCAGTGCTAGTCCTCCGGGTCGCGCTCGGCAGCAGTACTTC.

This clonotype was found once. The rearrangement links TRBV20-1 to TRBJ2-1; D may be TRBD2 (5 bases). V lost 0 bases and J 7 bases, leaving 19 bases between the germline ends. The CDR3 is made up of 16 amino acids. CDR1 DFQATT and CDR2 SNEGSKA come from the germline V gene (reference sequence). The CDR3 coding sequence is TGCAGTGCTAGAGACCTACTAGGACGAAGCGTTAATGAGCAGTTCTTC. This translates into CSARDLLGRSVNEQFF.

On this clonotype itself: A much larger clone is a single base away; this may be a read error. The gene calls are TRBV7-8 and TRBJ2-1; 14 nucleotides line up with TRBD2. The DNA end favors TRBJ2-7, so the J call may be wrong. CDR3 length: 19 residues. Germline assignment: CDR1 SGHVS and CDR2 FQNEAQ. DNA for the CDR3: TGTGCCAGCAGCTTAGGACTAGCGGGGGGGATTAATCTTGGCAATGAGCAGTACTTC. Translating gives CASSLGLAGGINLGNEQYF.

The genes are TRBV20-1 and TRBJ1-2, with D unresolved. The germline V gene encodes CDR1 DFQATT and CDR2 SNEGSKA (reference sequence). The V gene lost 6 bases and the J gene lost 4 bases, with 6 bases spanning the gap. The CDR3 has 10 amino acids. Written as DNA, the CDR3 is TGCAGTGCCAGGACCTATGGCTACACCTTC. This encodes CSARTYGYTF.

This clonotype was seen only once. A read error may produce the germline difference seen at one junction end. The V and J genes are TRBV7-7 and TRBJ2-5, with TRBD1 as a possible D gene (5 bases). This CDR3 spans 16 amino acids. The germline V gene has CDR1 SSHAT and CDR2 FNYEAQ (reference sequence). The CDR3 coding sequence is TGTGCTAGCAGCTTAGCAGGGTCAAGTGTGAGTGAGACCCAGTACTTC. This codes for CASSLAGSSVSETQYF.

This clonotype came up once. The V and J genes are TRBV7-9 and TRBJ2-3, with D perhaps matching TRBD2 (5 bases). V was shortened by 6 bases and J by 10 bases, with 14 bases between the two germline ends. From germline, CDR1 is SEHNR and CDR2 FQNEAQ (reference sequence). CDR3 size: 12 residues. The CDR3 DNA is TGTGCCAGCAGGGAGGATACGGGATCGCAGTATTTT. Amino acids: CASREDTGSQYF.